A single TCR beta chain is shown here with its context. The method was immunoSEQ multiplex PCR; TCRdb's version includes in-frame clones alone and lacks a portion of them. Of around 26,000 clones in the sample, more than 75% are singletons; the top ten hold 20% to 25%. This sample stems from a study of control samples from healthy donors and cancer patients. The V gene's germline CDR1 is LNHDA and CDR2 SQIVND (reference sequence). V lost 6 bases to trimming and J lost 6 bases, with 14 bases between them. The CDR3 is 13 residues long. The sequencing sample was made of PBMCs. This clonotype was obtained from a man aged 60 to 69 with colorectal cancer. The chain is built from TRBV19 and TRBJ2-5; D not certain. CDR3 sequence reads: CASRGSAVQTQYF. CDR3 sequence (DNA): TGTGCCAGTAGGGGCAGCGCCGTACAGACCCAGTACTTC.